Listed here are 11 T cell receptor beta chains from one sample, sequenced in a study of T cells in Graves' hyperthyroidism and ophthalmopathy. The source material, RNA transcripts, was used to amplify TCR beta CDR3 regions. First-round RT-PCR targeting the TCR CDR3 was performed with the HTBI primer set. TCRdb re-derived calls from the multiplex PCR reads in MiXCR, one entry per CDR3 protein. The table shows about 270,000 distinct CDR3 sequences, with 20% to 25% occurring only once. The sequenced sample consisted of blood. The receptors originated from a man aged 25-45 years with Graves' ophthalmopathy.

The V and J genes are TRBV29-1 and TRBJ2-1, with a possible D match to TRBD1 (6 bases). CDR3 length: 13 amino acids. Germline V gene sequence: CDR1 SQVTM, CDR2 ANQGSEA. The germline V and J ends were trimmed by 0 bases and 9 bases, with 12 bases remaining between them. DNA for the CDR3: TGCAGCGTTGAAGAGGGGGCAGGGGTTGAGCAGTTCTTC. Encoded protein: CSVEEGAGVEQFF.

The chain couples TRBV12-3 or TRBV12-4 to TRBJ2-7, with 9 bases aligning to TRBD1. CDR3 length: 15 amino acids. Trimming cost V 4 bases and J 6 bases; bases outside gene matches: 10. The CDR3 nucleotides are TGTGCCAGCAGTTCCACAGGGGGCTGGACTATCGAGCAGTACTTC. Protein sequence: CASSSTGGWTIEQYF.

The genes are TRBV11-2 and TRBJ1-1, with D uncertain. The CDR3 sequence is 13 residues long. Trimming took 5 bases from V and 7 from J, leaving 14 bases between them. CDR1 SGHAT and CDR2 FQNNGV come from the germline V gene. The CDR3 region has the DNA TGTGCCAGCAGCCTACACGGAACGAATGAAGCTTTCTTT. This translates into CASSLHGTNEAFF.

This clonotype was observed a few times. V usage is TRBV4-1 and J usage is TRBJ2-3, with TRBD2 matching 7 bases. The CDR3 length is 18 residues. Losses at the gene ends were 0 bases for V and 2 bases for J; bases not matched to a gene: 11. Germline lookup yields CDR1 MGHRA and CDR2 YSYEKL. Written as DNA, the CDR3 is TGCGCCAGCAGCCAAGATCTCTCCGCTAGCGGAGTCACAGATACGCAGTATTTT. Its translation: CASSQDLSASGVTDTQYF.

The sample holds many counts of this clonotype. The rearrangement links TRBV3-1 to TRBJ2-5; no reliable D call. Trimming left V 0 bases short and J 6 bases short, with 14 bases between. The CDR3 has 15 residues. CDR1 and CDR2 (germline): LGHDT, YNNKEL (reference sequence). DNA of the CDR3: TGTGCCAGCAGCCAAGATGAGTTTCCCTCACAGACCCAGTACTTC. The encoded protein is CASSQDEFPSQTQYF.

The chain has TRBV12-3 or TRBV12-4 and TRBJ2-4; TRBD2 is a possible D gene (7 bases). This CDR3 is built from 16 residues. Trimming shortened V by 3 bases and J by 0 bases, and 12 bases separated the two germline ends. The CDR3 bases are TGTGCCAGCAGTTTGGCGGGGGCCGTAGCCAAAAACATTCAGTACTTC. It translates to CASSLAGAVAKNIQYF.

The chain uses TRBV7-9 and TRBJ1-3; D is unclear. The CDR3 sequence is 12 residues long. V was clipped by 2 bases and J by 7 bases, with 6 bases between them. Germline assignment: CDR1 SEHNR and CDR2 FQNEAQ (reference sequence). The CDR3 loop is CASSLYGNTIYF. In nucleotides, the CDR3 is TGTGCCAGCAGCTTATATGGGAACACCATATATTTT.

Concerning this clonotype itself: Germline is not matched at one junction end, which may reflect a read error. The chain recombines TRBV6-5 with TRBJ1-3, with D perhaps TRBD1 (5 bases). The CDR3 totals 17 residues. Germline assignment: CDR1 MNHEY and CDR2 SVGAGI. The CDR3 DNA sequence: TGTGCCAGCAGTTACTCTAGGGACCCCGCCTCTGGAAACACCATATGTTTT. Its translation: CASSYSRDPASGNTICF.

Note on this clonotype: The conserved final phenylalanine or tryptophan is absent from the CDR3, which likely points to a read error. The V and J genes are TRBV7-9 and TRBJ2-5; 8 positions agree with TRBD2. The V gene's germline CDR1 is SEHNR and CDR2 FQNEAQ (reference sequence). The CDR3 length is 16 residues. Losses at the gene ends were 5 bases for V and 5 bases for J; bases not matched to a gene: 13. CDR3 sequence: CASSRRGGGRMETQYL. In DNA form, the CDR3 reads TGTGCCAGCAGCCGGAGGGGTGGCGGGAGGATGGAGACCCAGTACCTC.

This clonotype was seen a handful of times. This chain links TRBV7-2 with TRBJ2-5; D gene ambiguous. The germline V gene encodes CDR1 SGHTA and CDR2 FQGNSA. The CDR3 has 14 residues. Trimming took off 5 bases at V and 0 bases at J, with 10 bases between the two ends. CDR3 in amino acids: CASSPLADQETQYF. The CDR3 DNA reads TGTGCCAGCAGCCCTCTCGCGGACCAAGAGACCCAGTACTTC.

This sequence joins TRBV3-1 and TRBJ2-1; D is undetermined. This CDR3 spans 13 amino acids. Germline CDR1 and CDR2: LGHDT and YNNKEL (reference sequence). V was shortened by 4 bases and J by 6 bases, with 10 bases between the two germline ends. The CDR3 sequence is CASSRVTSNEQFF. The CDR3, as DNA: TGTGCCAGCAGCCGCGTTACTTCCAATGAGCAGTTCTTC.